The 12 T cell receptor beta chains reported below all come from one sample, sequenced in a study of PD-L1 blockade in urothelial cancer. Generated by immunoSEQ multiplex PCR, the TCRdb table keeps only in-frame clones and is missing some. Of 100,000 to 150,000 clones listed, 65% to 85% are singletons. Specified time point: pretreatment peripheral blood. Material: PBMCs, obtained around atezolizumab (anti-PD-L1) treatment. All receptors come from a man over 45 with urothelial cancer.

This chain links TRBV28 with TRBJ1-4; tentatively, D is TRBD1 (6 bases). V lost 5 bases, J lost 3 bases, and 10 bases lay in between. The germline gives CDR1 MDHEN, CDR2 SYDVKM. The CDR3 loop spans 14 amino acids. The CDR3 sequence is CASSHRAANEKLFF. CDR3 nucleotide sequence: TGTGCCAGCAGTCACAGGGCCGCTAATGAAAAACTGTTTTTT. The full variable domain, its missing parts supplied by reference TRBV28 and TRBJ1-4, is DVKVTQSSRYLVKRTGEKVFLECVQDMDHENMFWYRQDPGLGLRLIYFSYDVKMKEKGDIPEGYSVSREKKERFSLILESASTNQTSMYLCASSHRAANEKLFFGSGTQLSVL.

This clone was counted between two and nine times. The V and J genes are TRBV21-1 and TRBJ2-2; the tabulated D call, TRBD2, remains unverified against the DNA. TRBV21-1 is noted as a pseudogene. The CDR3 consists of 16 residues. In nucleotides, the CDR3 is TGTGCCAGCTGTCCGGCCGGACTACAGAACACCGGGGAGCTGTTTTTT. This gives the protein CASCPAGLQNTGELFF.

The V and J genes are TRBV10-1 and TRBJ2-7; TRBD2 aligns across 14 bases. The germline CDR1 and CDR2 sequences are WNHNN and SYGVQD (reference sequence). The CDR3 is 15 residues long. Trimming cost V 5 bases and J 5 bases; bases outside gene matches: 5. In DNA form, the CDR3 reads TGCGCCAGCAGTAAGGGACTAGCGGGAGTCAACGAGCAGTACTTC. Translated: CASSKGLAGVNEQYF.

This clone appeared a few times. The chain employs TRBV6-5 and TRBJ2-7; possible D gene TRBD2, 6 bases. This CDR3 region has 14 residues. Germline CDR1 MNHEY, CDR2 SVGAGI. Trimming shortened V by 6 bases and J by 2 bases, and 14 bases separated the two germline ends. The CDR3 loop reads CASRDSGRAYEQYF. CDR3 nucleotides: TGTGCCAGCAGGGATAGCGGTAGGGCCTACGAGCAGTACTTC.

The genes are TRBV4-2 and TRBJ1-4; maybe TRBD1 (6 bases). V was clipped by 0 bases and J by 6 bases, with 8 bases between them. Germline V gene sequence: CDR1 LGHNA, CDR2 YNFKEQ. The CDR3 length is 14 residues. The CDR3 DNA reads TGTGCCAGCAGCCAAGACAGGGGACATGAAAAACTGTTTTTT. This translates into CASSQDRGHEKLFF.

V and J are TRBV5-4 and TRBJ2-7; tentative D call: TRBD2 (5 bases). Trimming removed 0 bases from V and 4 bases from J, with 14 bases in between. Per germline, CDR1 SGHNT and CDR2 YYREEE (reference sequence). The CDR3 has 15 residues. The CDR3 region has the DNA TGTGCCAGCAGCTTGGGGACTTCCCTCCGGTACGAGCAGTACTTC. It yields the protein CASSLGTSLRYEQYF. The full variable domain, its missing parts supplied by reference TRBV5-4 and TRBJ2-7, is ETGVTQSPTHLIKTRGQQVTLRCSSQSGHNTVSWYQQALGQGPQFIFQYYREEENGRGNFPPRFSGLQFPNYSSELNVNALELDDSALYLCASSLGTSLRYEQYFGPGTRLTVT.

CDR3 DNA: TGTGCCAGCAATTACAGGAACTATGGCTACACCTTC. Amino acids: CASNYRNYGYTF. This rearrangement joins TRBV21-1 to TRBJ1-2; TRBD1, the table's D call, was not compared with the DNA. TRBV21-1 is a pseudogene. The CDR3 extends over 12 amino acids.

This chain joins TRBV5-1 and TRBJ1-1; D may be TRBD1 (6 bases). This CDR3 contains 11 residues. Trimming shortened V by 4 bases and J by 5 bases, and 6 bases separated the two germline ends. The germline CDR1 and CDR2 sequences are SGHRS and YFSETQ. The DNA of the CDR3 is TGCGCCAGCAGCGGGACAACTGAAGCTTTCTTT. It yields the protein CASSGTTEAFF. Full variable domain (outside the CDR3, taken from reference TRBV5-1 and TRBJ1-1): KAGVTQTPRYLIKTRGQQVTLSCSPISGHRSVSWYQQTPGQGLQFLFEYFSETQRNKGNFPGRFSGRQFSNSRSEMNVSTLELGDSALYLCASSGTTEAFFGQGTRLTVV.

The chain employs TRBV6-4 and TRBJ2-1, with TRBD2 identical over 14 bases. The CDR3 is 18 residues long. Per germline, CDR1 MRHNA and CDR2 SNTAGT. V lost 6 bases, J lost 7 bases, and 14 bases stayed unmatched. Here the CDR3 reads CASSPKGLAGVVGNEQFF. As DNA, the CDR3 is TGTGCCAGCAGCCCCAAGGGACTAGCGGGAGTTGTTGGGAATGAGCAGTTCTTC.

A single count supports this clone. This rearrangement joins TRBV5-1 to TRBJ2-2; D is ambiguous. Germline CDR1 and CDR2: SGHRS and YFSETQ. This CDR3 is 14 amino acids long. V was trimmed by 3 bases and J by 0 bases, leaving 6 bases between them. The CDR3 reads CASSSAANTGELFF. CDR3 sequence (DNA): TGCGCCAGCAGCTCTGCGGCGAACACCGGGGAGCTGTTTTTT.

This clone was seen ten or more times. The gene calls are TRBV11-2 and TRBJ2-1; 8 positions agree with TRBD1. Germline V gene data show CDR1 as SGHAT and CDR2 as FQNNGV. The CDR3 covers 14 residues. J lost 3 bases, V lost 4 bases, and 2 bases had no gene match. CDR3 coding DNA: TGTGCCAGCAGCTCGGACAGGGACTACAATGAGCAGTTCTTC. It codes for CASSSDRDYNEQFF.

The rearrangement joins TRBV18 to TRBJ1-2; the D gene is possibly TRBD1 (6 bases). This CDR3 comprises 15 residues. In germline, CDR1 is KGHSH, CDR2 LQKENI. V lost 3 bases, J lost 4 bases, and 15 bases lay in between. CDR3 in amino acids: CASSPTNRESYGYTF. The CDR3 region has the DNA TGTGCCAGCTCACCCACCAACAGGGAGAGCTATGGCTACACCTTC.